This T cell receptor (beta chain) was sequenced in a study of blood T cell repertoires in COVID-19. Study-level information: PBMCs, B-cell-depleted T cells, or T cells were the source of the cDNA or gDNA that made up the material.

In the authors' workflow: Amplification of reference gene primers provided the estimated nucleated cell counts. The protocol was immunoSEQ multiplex PCR, while the TCRdb copy is restricted to in-frame clones and leaves out a portion. V and J calls and clone size follow that table, whereas D and trimming were derived from the DNA. The data show around 9,000 clones, with about 81% seen just once and 24% held by the top ten. Trimming took 7 bases from V and 0 from J, leaving 12 bases between them. CDR3 length: 13 amino acids. Germline-derived CDR1 and CDR2 are GTSNPN and SVGIG (reference sequence). This sequence joins TRBV30 and TRBJ1-1, with TRBD1 as a possible D gene (5 bases). This receptor was taken from a man aged 60 to 69 with active COVID-19. The material sequenced was peripheral blood. CDR3 in amino acids: CASGRGLNTEAFF. The CDR3 DNA is TGTGCCTCAGGAAGGGGCCTGAACACTGAAGCTTTCTTT.